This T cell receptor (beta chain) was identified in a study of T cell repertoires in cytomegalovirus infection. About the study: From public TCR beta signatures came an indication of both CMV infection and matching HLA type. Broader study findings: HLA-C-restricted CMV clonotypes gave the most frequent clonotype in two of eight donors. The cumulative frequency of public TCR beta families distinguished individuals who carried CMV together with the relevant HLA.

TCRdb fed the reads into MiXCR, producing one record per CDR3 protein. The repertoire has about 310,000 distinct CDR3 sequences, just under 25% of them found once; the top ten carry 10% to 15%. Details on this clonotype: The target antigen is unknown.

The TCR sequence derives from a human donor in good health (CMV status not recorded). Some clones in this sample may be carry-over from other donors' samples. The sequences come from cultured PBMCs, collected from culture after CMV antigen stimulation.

DNA of the CDR3: TGTGCCAGCAGCTTAGACAAGCTCTATAATTCACCCCTCCACTTT. Protein: CASSLDKLYNSPLHF. The chain carries TRBV7-2 and TRBJ1-6; D unresolved. Germline V lookup: CDR1 SGHTA, CDR2 FQGNSA. V was shortened by 1 base and J by 3 bases, with 7 bases between the two germline ends. The CDR3 is 15 amino acids. Full variable domain (remainder filled in from reference TRBV7-2 and TRBJ1-6): GAGVSQSPSNKVTEKGKDVELRCDPISGHTALYWYRQSLGQGLEFLIYFQGNSAPDKSGLPSDRFSAERTGGSVSTLTIQRTQQEDSAVYLCASSLDKLYNSPLHFGNGTRLTVT.